This T cell receptor beta chain was obtained from a study of T cells in Graves' hyperthyroidism and ophthalmopathy. Overall study results and limits: It was a median approximately six months before onset that the model predicted ophthalmopathy.

Amplified TCR beta CDR3 regions came from RNA transcripts. The HTBI primer set served for first-round RT-PCR of the TCR CDR3. MiXCR, run by TCRdb on the multiplex PCR reads, gives a single entry per CDR3 protein. This table has some 270,000 distinct CDR3 sequences, roughly an eighth appearing once. This clonotype showed up many times. What it binds is not known. The study left out patients who had uncontrolled infection, other autoimmune disease, pregnancy or lactation. The sequenced sample consisted of blood. The sequence derives from a woman in her thirties or forties with Graves' hyperthyroidism.

CDR3 protein: CAISESPGQGFEAFF. Here the CDR3 DNA reads TGTGCCATCAGTGAGTCACCGGGACAGGGCTTTGAAGCTTTCTTT. The rearrangement uses TRBV10-3 and TRBJ1-1; 9 bases fit TRBD1. Germline V gene data show CDR1 as ENHRY and CDR2 as SYGVKD. The ends lost 0 bases at V and 7 bases at J; junction bases unmatched: 6. CDR3 length: 15 residues.